The present T cell receptor beta chain was sequenced within a study of cytomegalovirus exposure and HLA in healthy donors. In regard to this clone: Its antigen remains unknown.

Study findings and constraints: The investigators catalogued 150 to 200 TCR beta chains as cytomegalovirus-associated.

The germline V gene encodes CDR1 SGHRS and CDR2 YFSETQ. The CDR3 totals 19 residues. V lost 9 bases to trimming and J lost 8 bases; unmatched junction nucleotides: 21. Primers: 60 Vbeta forward and 13 Jbeta reverse. The method was immunoSEQ multiplex PCR; TCRdb's version includes in-frame clones alone and lacks a portion of them. This table holds under 150,000 clones, 70% to 90% found once. Specimen: PBMCs. The chain employs TRBV5-1 and TRBJ2-1, with 15 positions matching TRBD2. The source of this sequence is a man aged 50 or older in good health and CMV-seronegative. In DNA form, the CDR3 reads TGCGCCACTTCCCCCCGGACTAGCGGGAGGGTCTCCTCCCTTTATGAGCAGTTCTTC. Protein product: CATSPRTSGRVSSLYEQFF.